This TCR beta chain derives from a study of T cell clusters in autoimmune cytopenias. The study, taken as a whole, reports: A dominant lymphoma-associated repertoire apparently masked the cluster-lack signature in secondary cytopenia versus chronic lymphocytic leukemia.

One tube held mixed TRB-A and TRB-B primer pools for touch-down PCR. TCRdb processed the multiplex PCR reads again and assigns one entry to each CDR3 protein, with no DNA. This listing includes 4,000 or so distinct CDR3 sequences. Germline V gives CDR1 SQVTM, CDR2 ANQGSEA. CDR3 size: 11 residues. TRB amplification used 250 ng of peripheral blood genomic DNA. According to its frequency, this clonotype is medium-sized (0.01 to 0.1%). The antigen is undetermined. The sequencing input was peripheral blood. The genes are TRBV29-1 and TRBJ2-3. This receptor was taken from a human donor with an autoimmune cytopenia or autoimmune hepatitis (not recorded which). The CDR3 here is CSAQYTDTQYF.